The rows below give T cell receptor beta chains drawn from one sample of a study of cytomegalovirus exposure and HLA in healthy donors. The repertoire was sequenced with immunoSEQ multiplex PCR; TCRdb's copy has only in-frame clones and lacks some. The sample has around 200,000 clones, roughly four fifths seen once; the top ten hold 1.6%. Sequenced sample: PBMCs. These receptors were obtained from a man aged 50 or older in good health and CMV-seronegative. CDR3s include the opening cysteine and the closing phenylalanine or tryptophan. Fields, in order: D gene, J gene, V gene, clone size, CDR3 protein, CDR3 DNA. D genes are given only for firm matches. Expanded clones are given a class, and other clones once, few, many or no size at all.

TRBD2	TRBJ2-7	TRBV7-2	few	CASRASGDIYEQYF	TGTGCCAGCAGGGCTAGCGGGGACATCTACGAGCAGTACTTC
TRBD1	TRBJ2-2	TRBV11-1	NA	CASSLLQGTGELFF	TGTGCCAGCAGCTTACTACAGGGGACCGGGGAGCTGTTTTTT
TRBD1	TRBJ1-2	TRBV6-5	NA	CASSYSSRTGRYGYTF	TGTGCCAGCAGTTACTCCTCTCGGACAGGGCGCTATGGCTACACCTTC
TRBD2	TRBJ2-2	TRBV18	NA	CASSPGLAGSLTGELFF	TGTGCCAGCTCACCCGGGCTAGCGGGGTCCTTGACCGGGGAGCTGTTTTTT
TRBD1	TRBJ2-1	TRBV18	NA	CASSRRSGTGGDNEQFF	TGTGCCAGCTCACGTAGATCCGGGACAGGGGGAGACAATGAGCAGTTCTTC
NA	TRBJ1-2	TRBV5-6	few	CASSSNSYGYTF	TGTGCCAGCAGCTCAAACAGCTATGGCTACACCTTC
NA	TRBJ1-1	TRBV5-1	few	CASSLAGNTEAFF	TGCGCCAGCAGCTTGGCCGGGAACACTGAAGCTTTCTTT
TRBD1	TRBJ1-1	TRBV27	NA	CASGQGHTEAFF	TGTGCCAGCGGACAGGGCCACACTGAAGCTTTCTTT
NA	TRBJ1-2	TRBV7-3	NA	CASSPQGHLGDYGYTF	TGTGCCAGCAGCCCCCAGGGACACTTGGGAGACTATGGCTACACCTTC
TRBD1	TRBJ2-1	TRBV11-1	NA	CASSSRGQGAYNEQFF	TGTGCCAGCAGCTCCCGGGGACAGGGGGCTTACAATGAGCAGTTCTTC
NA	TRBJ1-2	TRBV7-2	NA	CASSSSTSLAQGLHGYTF	TGTGCCAGCAGCTCGTCCACCTCCCTGGCTCAGGGTCTCCATGGCTACACCTTC
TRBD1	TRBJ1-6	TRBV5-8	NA	CASSFQGQGDNSPLHF	TGTGCCAGCAGCTTTCAGGGACAGGGGGATAATTCACCCCTCCACTTT
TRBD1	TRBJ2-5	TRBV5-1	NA	CASSLAGTGVSLTQYF	TGCGCCAGCAGCTTGGCCGGGACAGGGGTATCGTTGACCCAGTACTTC
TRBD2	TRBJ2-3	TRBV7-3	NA	CASSPQGTSGTDTQYF	TGTGCCAGCAGCCCCCAAGGGACTAGCGGCACAGATACGCAGTATTTT